The 25 T cell receptor beta chains in this list originate from one sample, sequenced in a study of response to subunit inactivated influenza vaccine. One entry per CDR3 protein, called by TCRdb with MiXCR from the RT-PCR reads. Found here are about 800,000 distinct CDR3 sequences, around 20% of them singletons; the top ten hold roughly 10%. Sample: PBMCs from blood, taken roughly 5 days after vaccination. The receptors shown here come from a man between 50 and 59 years old who received an inactivated influenza vaccine.

The rearrangement links TRBV20-1 to TRBJ2-1; 9 bases fit TRBD1. The CDR3 runs to 13 residues. The germline gives CDR1 DFQATT, CDR2 SNEGSKA (reference sequence). V shed 6 bases, J shed 5 bases, and the junction held 5 bases outside the gene matches. For the CDR3, the DNA is TGCAGTGCCGTATGGGACAGGGACAATGAGCAGTTCTTC. Translated: CSAVWDRDNEQFF.

The chain combines TRBV7-2 with TRBJ2-7; maybe TRBD2 (5 bases). Germline CDR1 reads SGHTA; CDR2 reads FQGNSA. V was shortened by 1 base and J by 5 bases, with 12 bases between the two germline ends. The CDR3 spans 14 residues. CDR3 protein: CASSLVGSRDEQYF. CDR3 coding DNA: TGTGCCAGCAGCTTAGTAGGGTCGAGGGACGAGCAGTACTTC.

The rearrangement joins TRBV2 to TRBJ1-2; TRBD1 aligns across 8 bases. V shed 6 bases, J shed 7 bases, and the junction held 16 bases outside the gene matches. The germline gives CDR1 SNHLY, CDR2 FYNNEI. This CDR3 contains 16 residues. The CDR3 loop is CASSELPFGQGTGYTF. The CDR3 region has the DNA TGTGCCAGCAGCGAACTCCCCTTCGGACAGGGTACTGGCTACACCTTC.

The V and J genes are TRBV12-3 or TRBV12-4 and TRBJ1-6; 9 bases match TRBD1. CDR3 size: 16 residues. V dropped 3 bases and J dropped 6; count of bases not matched to a gene: 6. CDR3 sequence (DNA): TGTGCCAGCAGTTTCTCCGGGACAGGGACTAATTCACCCCTCCACTTT. The encoded protein is CASSFSGTGTNSPLHF.

The table lists this clonotype with many counts. The rearrangement uses TRBV6-6 and TRBJ2-5, with unresolved D. The germline V and J ends were trimmed by 2 bases and 2 bases, with 6 bases remaining between them. This CDR3 is 13 amino acids long. Germline assignment: CDR1 MNHNY and CDR2 SVGAGI (reference sequence). The CDR3 reads CASSYGQQETQYF. In DNA, the CDR3 is TGTGCCAGCAGTTACGGGCAGCAAGAGACCCAGTACTTC.

The CDR3 reads CASSFGSGTSGGPDTQYF. The CDR3 DNA sequence: TGTGCCAGCAGCTTCGGCAGTGGGACTAGCGGGGGTCCAGATACGCAGTATTTT. The gene calls are TRBV11-1 and TRBJ2-3; TRBD2 agrees at 14 bases. With 3 bases clipped from V and 4 bases from J, the junction kept 9 bases outside the gene matches. CDR1 is SGHAT, CDR2 FQDESV, per germline (reference sequence). There are 18 residues in the CDR3.

The chain joins TRBV20-1 to TRBJ2-2, with D tentatively TRBD1 (5 bases). This CDR3 is 14 amino acids long. V gave up 3 bases and J gave up 7 bases, with 15 bases separating them. In germline, CDR1 is DFQATT, CDR2 SNEGSKA (reference sequence). The CDR3 DNA is TGCAGTGCTAGTTGGCAGGAAGGGGTCGGGGAGCTGTTTTTT. Its translation is CSASWQEGVGELFF.

The rearrangement joins TRBV12-3 or TRBV12-4 to TRBJ1-3; D not certain. V was pared by 2 bases and J by 4 bases, with 3 bases between. The CDR3 extends over 12 amino acids. The CDR3 spells CASSLMGNTIYF. The CDR3 region has the DNA TGTGCCAGCAGTTTAATGGGAAACACCATATATTTT.

The chain employs TRBV5-1 and TRBJ2-5; D is undetermined. Per the germline V gene, CDR1 is SGHRS and CDR2 is YFSETQ. Trimming took off 0 bases at V and 0 bases at J, with 9 bases between the two ends. The CDR3 runs 15 residues. The CDR3 DNA reads TGCGCCAGCAGCTTGGGGCCAAGGAACCAAGAGACCCAGTACTTC. Translating gives CASSLGPRNQETQYF.

This clonotype was found many times. The chain has TRBV29-1 and TRBJ2-7, with 7 bases fitting TRBD2. The V segment lost 7 bases and the J segment 2 bases; nucleotides outside the gene matches: 5. The germline gives CDR1 SQVTM, CDR2 ANQGSEA. CDR3 length: 12 residues. The CDR3 DNA sequence: TGCAGCGGGAACCGGGAGGCCTACGAGCAGTACTTC. Encoded protein: CSGNREAYEQYF.

This rearrangement joins TRBV12-3 or TRBV12-4 to TRBJ2-5; perhaps TRBD1 as D (6 bases). V shed 7 bases and J shed 2 bases, with 11 bases lying between them. This CDR3 region has 13 residues. CDR3 loop: CASTLGTQETQYF. In DNA, the CDR3 is TGTGCCAGCACCTTGGGGACACAAGAGACCCAGTACTTC.

The gene calls are TRBV7-2 and TRBJ2-3; either TRBD1 or TRBD2 may fit D (5 bases each). CDR1 SGHTA and CDR2 FQGNSA come from the germline V gene. The CDR3 sequence is 15 residues long. V lost 4 bases, J lost 2 bases, and 13 bases lay in between. The CDR3 loop is CASSSGPPTTDTQYF. The CDR3, as DNA: TGTGCCAGCAGCTCGGGACCGCCGACCACAGATACGCAGTATTTT.

This clonotype has a handful of counts. The rearrangement links TRBV6-6 to TRBJ2-1; TRBD1 matches 8 bases. Germline V gene sequence: CDR1 MNHNY, CDR2 SVGAGI (reference sequence). With 11 bases clipped from V and 7 bases from J, the junction kept 10 bases outside the gene matches. CDR3 length equals 13 residues. CDR3 in amino acids: CAGKTGAGNEQFF. In DNA form, the CDR3 reads TGTGCCGGCAAGACAGGGGCGGGTAATGAGCAGTTCTTC.

This chain uses TRBV6-2 or TRBV6-3 with TRBJ2-1, with 9 bases fitting TRBD1. This CDR3 has 17 amino acids. From germline, CDR1 is MNHEY and CDR2 SVGEGT. J was trimmed by 7 bases and V by 8 bases; bases with no gene match: 18. CDR3 region: CASLELATGGLRNEQFF. CDR3 in DNA: TGTGCCAGCTTAGAATTGGCGACAGGGGGACTGCGAAATGAGCAGTTCTTC.

V gene TRBV20-1 combines with J gene TRBJ2-4, with 16 bases that match TRBD2. CDR1 DFQATT and CDR2 SNEGSKA come from the germline V gene (reference sequence). Trimming removed 5 bases from V and 0 bases from J; junction bases left unmatched: 13. The CDR3 is 20 residues long. The CDR3 sequence is CSAAGTSGGGPGIAKNIQYF. The CDR3 coding sequence is TGCAGTGCTGCCGGGACTAGCGGGGGGGGCCCAGGGATAGCCAAAAACATTCAGTACTTC.

The rearrangement uses TRBV24-1 and TRBJ2-1; no firm D call. CDR3 length: 14 amino acids. V lost 4 bases and J lost 8, with 14 bases in between. From germline, CDR1 is KGHDR and CDR2 SFDVKD. CDR3 bases: TGTGCCACCAGTGACCACGGGTCCGACGATGAGCAGTTCTTC. This translates into CATSDHGSDDEQFF.

This rearrangement joins TRBV12-3 or TRBV12-4 to TRBJ2-1; possibly TRBD1 for D (5 bases). V was cut by 3 bases and J by 6 bases, with 9 bases left in between. CDR3 length: 13 amino acids. The CDR3 spells CASSFRQRNEQFF. In DNA, the CDR3 is TGTGCCAGCAGTTTCAGACAGCGCAATGAGCAGTTCTTC.

In this sample, this clonotype turned up a few times. The V gene is TRBV12-3 or TRBV12-4, the J gene TRBJ2-7; 7 bases fit TRBD1. V was clipped by 5 bases and J by 6 bases; unmatched bases: 7. The CDR3 length is 13 residues. The CDR3, as DNA: TGTGCCAGCAGTGTCAGGGACAGCGGCGAGCAGTACTTC. It is translated as CASSVRDSGEQYF.

This clonotype was recorded a few times. The chain combines TRBV6-2 or TRBV6-3 with TRBJ2-7; the D gene is possibly TRBD2 (6 bases). The CDR3 loop spans 13 amino acids. Between the trimmed V and J ends, which lost 5 bases and 6 bases, there was a span of 14 bases. Germline CDR1 and CDR2: MNHEY and SVGEGT. The CDR3 DNA is TGTGCCAGCAGTAACCCGACTAGGGGCGAGCAGTACTTC. It specifies CASSNPTRGEQYF.

This clonotype occurred a few times. The chain links TRBV10-3 to TRBJ1-4; a possible D gene is TRBD1 (6 bases). Germline CDR1 reads ENHRY; CDR2 reads SYGVKD. The CDR3 totals 15 residues. Trimming stripped 6 bases from V and 3 bases from J, with 14 bases between. CDR3 in DNA: TGTGCCATCAGAGCCCAGGGGACGTCTAATGAAAAACTGTTTTTT. It translates to CAIRAQGTSNEKLFF.

This clonotype occurred a few times. The chain uses TRBV24-1 and TRBJ2-2; the D is unclear. The CDR3 runs 14 residues. The V end lost 7 bases, the J end lost 1 base, and 9 bases lay between the germline ends. CDR1 and CDR2 from the germline V gene are KGHDR and SFDVKD. The CDR3 DNA reads TGTGCCACCAGGTCTCTCGGGAACACCGGGGAGCTGTTTTTT. Translated: CATRSLGNTGELFF.

The chain combines TRBV20-1 with TRBJ1-4; possible D gene TRBD1, 5 bases. The CDR3 extends over 14 amino acids. Trimming cost V 2 bases and J 4 bases, with 11 bases left between them. The germline V gene has CDR1 DFQATT and CDR2 SNEGSKA (reference sequence). Written as DNA, the CDR3 is TGCAGTGCTAGACCCGGGACGGATAATGAAAAACTGTTTTTT. Translation: CSARPGTDNEKLFF.

This chain links TRBV7-2 with TRBJ2-5; D not certain. V shed 4 bases and J shed 2 bases, with 11 bases lying between them. CDR1 and CDR2 from the germline V gene are SGHTA and FQGNSA. The CDR3 extends over 14 amino acids. Here the CDR3 DNA reads TGTGCCAGCAGCTCCTTGGGGTATCAAGAGACCCAGTACTTC. Protein: CASSSLGYQETQYF.

The V call is TRBV6-2 or TRBV6-3, the J call TRBJ2-7; no reliable D call. Trimming removed 6 bases at V and 0 bases at J, with 15 bases between. Looked up from germline, CDR1 is MNHEY and CDR2 is SVGEGT. The CDR3 loop spans 15 amino acids. The CDR3 region is CASSAPGLSSYEQYF. The DNA of the CDR3 is TGTGCCAGCAGCGCTCCGGGCCTTAGCTCCTACGAGCAGTACTTC.

The chain is built from TRBV7-8 and TRBJ1-6, with D possibly TRBD1 on 6 matching bases. Trimming cost V 1 base and J 6 bases, with 10 bases left between them. The CDR3 runs to 15 residues. The V gene's germline CDR1 is SGHVS and CDR2 FQNEAQ. In nucleotides, the CDR3 is TGTGCCAGCAGCTTAGTTGGGGGGGCTAATTCACCCCTCCACTTT. Its protein is CASSLVGGANSPLHF.